This T cell receptor beta chain was retrieved from a study of cytomegalovirus exposure and HLA in healthy donors. Study-wide points: TCR beta chains numbering 150 to 200 were designated cytomegalovirus-associated. Specific recognition of CMV antigens was confirmed in vitro for a few chains (all CMV-associated). TCR clusters originating in the first cohort tended to co-occur in the 120 validation repertoires, according to a later analysis.

Worth noting for this clone: No antigen is known for it.

The donors were in the 120-subject validation cohort, distinct from the 666-subject first cohort. V was trimmed by 5 bases and J by 0 bases, leaving 14 bases between them. The CDR3 is 15 residues long. Germline V CDR1 and CDR2: SGHTA, FQGNSA. Clones were sequenced by immunoSEQ multiplex PCR, and TCRdb holds only the in-frame ones, with some missing. The repertoire includes roughly 310,000 clones, over 75% of them detected once, and 0.9% to 1% sits in the top ten. This chain uses TRBV7-2 with TRBJ2-7; D possibly corresponds to TRBD1 (6 bases). Sequences were obtained from PBMCs. The TCR sequence derives from a man aged 30 to 45 in good health and CMV-seronegative. The CDR3 here is CASSGGLVGSYEQYF. The CDR3 DNA reads as TGTGCCAGCAGCGGGGGCCTCGTGGGCTCCTACGAGCAGTACTTC.